This T cell receptor beta chain was found in a study of blood T cells in healthy people across ages. Study-level findings and limits: Observed TCR beta diversity showed a strong correlation with the percentage of naive T cells as measured by flow cytometry.

Next came a second PCR, run for about 6 to 11 cycles, which used a sample-barcoded 5' primer along with a J-beta primer mix. TCRdb re-analysed the 5' RACE reads in MiXCR, keeping a single row per CDR3 protein. The sample shows roughly 1,800,000 distinct CDR3 sequences, just under 50% of them seen only once. With respect to this clonotype: Antigen specificity is unknown.

Deletions cut 1 base from V and 5 bases from J, with 7 bases between. The CDR3 covers 14 residues. Germline V gene sequence: CDR1 SGDLS, CDR2 YYNGEE. The sequence was collected from a woman aged 40 to 50 in good health. The sequencing sample was made of blood. This chain connects TRBV9 to TRBJ1-6, with D unresolved. The CDR3 DNA is TGTGCCAGCAGCGTAAGCCAAGATAATTCACCCCTCCACTTT. Its protein product is CASSVSQDNSPLHF.